One and the same sample provided the 18 T cell receptor beta chains below, sequenced in a study of cytomegalovirus exposure and HLA in healthy donors. The PCR used 60 Vbeta and 13 Jbeta primers. The method was immunoSEQ multiplex PCR; TCRdb's version includes in-frame clones alone and lacks a portion of them. The sample records 37,000 or so clones, roughly 74% being singletons. The sequenced sample consisted of PBMCs. Receptors originate from a man younger than 45 in good health and CMV-seronegative.

V is TRBV30 and J is TRBJ2-6; TRBD1 is a possible D gene (7 bases). The germline V gene encodes CDR1 GTSNPN and CDR2 SVGIG (reference sequence). This CDR3 comprises 18 residues. V lost 0 bases to trimming and J lost 1 base, with 16 bases between them. CDR3 nucleotide sequence: TGTGCCTGGAGTGTACTGCCAGGGGGGTGGTCTGGGGCCAACGTCCTGACTTTC. It translates to CAWSVLPGGWSGANVLTF.

This clone counts as medium-sized (0.01 to 0.1%). V gene TRBV7-6 combines with J gene TRBJ2-1; 12 nucleotides match TRBD2. Germline loops: CDR1 SGHVS, CDR2 FNYEAQ. The CDR3 extends over 17 amino acids. Trimming at V came to 5 bases and at J to 9 bases, leaving 14 bases not matched to a gene. CDR3 amino acids: CASSVTTTSGRNAEQFF. DNA of the CDR3: TGTGCCAGCAGCGTGACCACTACTAGCGGGAGGAATGCTGAGCAGTTCTTC.

The genes are TRBV11-2 and TRBJ2-1; D uncertain. The germline V gene encodes CDR1 SGHAT and CDR2 FQNNGV. Trimming pared 1 base from V and 4 bases from J, leaving 11 bases between. The CDR3 spans 15 residues. The CDR3 spells CASSLARQAYNEQFF. In DNA, the CDR3 is TGTGCCAGCAGCTTAGCCCGCCAGGCATACAATGAGCAGTTCTTC.

The chain links TRBV7-6 to TRBJ2-3; the match to TRBD2 covers 11 bases. This CDR3 spans 17 amino acids. V lost 1 base, J lost 2 bases, and 5 bases stayed unmatched. The V gene's germline CDR1 is SGHVS and CDR2 FNYEAQ. The CDR3 region has the DNA TGTGCCAGCAGCTTAGGGGGACTAGCGGTTTTCACAGATACGCAGTATTTT. Protein: CASSLGGLAVFTDTQYF.

The chain employs TRBV5-1 and TRBJ2-2; 9 bases agree with TRBD1. Germline V CDR1 and CDR2: SGHRS, YFSETQ. This CDR3 is built from 15 residues. V lost 3 bases, J lost 5 bases, and 5 bases stayed unmatched. The DNA of the CDR3 is TGCGCCAGCAGCTCTGGAGGGACAGGGACCGGGGAGCTGTTTTTT. This gives the protein CASSSGGTGTGELFF.

The chain employs TRBV5-1 and TRBJ1-6; tentative D call: TRBD1 (6 bases). V dropped 0 bases and J dropped 4 bases, with 14 bases sitting between them. This CDR3 has 17 amino acids. Germline V CDR1 and CDR2: SGHRS, YFSETQ. The chain's CDR3 is CASSLVQGDPYNSPLHF. The CDR3 DNA is TGCGCCAGCAGCTTGGTACAGGGAGATCCATATAATTCACCCCTCCACTTT.

The chain couples TRBV7-6 to TRBJ2-7; 9 bases are shared with TRBD1. V gave up 1 base and J gave up 3 bases; unmatched junction bases: 7. The CDR3 contains 16 residues. CDR1 SGHVS and CDR2 FNYEAQ come from the germline V gene. CDR3 loop: CASSLEAGQGYYEQYF. The CDR3 coding sequence is TGTGCCAGCAGCTTAGAAGCCGGACAGGGGTACTACGAGCAGTACTTC. Looking up the rest from reference TRBV7-6 and TRBJ2-7 gives the full variable domain: GAGVSQSPRYKVTKRGQDVALRCDPISGHVSLYWYRQALGQGPEFLTYFNYEAQQDKSGLPNDRFSAERPEGSISTLTIQRTEQRDSAMYRCASSLEAGQGYYEQYFGPGTRLTVT.

The chain combines TRBV10-3 with TRBJ2-4, with 7 bases identical to TRBD1. The CDR3 runs 13 residues. Germline-derived CDR1 and CDR2 are ENHRY and SYGVKD. V dropped 10 bases and J dropped 5; count of bases not matched to a gene: 8. CDR3 DNA: TGTGCCACCGAGACAGGGTACGAAAACATTCAGTACTTC. It yields the protein CATETGYENIQYF.

V is TRBV11-2 and J is TRBJ1-2; TRBD1 might be the D (6 bases). V dropped 6 bases and J dropped 4 bases, with 18 bases sitting between them. In germline, CDR1 is SGHAT, CDR2 FQNNGV. The CDR3 has 15 residues. The CDR3 spells CASRKTNREGYGYTF. DNA for the CDR3: TGTGCCAGCAGGAAGACAAACAGGGAGGGCTATGGCTACACCTTC.

The V call is TRBV6-5, the J call TRBJ1-1; TRBD1 matches at 8 bases. The CDR3 contains 15 residues. Trimming at V came to 0 bases and at J to 6 bases, leaving 6 bases not matched to a gene. CDR1 MNHEY and CDR2 SVGAGI come from the germline V gene. In DNA form, the CDR3 reads TGTGCCAGCAGTTACTCGTGGGACAGGTTCGCTGAAGCTTTCTTT. It yields the protein CASSYSWDRFAEAFF.

The CDR3 nucleotides read TGTGCCAGCAGACAGGGGGCTCGGGGGTTGGTTGAAAAACTGTTTTTT. As protein: CASRQGARGLVEKLFF. The chain couples TRBV5-5 to TRBJ1-4; the match to TRBD1 covers 9 bases. Germline-derived CDR1 and CDR2 are SGHKS and YYEKEE (reference sequence). This CDR3 contains 16 residues. The V and J ends lost 5 bases and 7 bases, in that order; junction bases with no gene match: 12. Based on the CDR3 plus reference TRBV5-5 and TRBJ1-4, the full variable domain is DAGVTQSPTHLIKTRGQQVTLRCSPISGHKSVSWYQQVLGQGPQFIFQYYEKEERGRGNFPDRFSARQFPNYSSELNVNALLLGDSALYLCASRQGARGLVEKLFFGSGTQLSVL.

The chain recombines TRBV28 with TRBJ1-5; 7 bases fit TRBD1. The CDR3 spans 13 residues. Trimming at V came to 6 bases and at J to 5 bases, leaving 4 bases not matched to a gene. Germline CDR1 is MDHEN and CDR2 is SYDVKM. CDR3 in amino acids: CASRGRGYQPQHF. CDR3 sequence (DNA): TGTGCCAGCAGGGGCAGGGGGTATCAGCCCCAGCATTTT.

The chain carries TRBV6-1 and TRBJ2-1; 14 positions match TRBD2. The germline gives CDR1 MNHNS, CDR2 SASEGT. CDR3 size: 16 residues. The junction had 9 bases not matched to a gene; V was cut back by 2 bases and J by 12 bases. The DNA of the CDR3 is TGTGCCAGCAGTGAACTGGGACTAGCGGGAGTAGGGGTGCAGTTCTTC. Translated: CASSELGLAGVGVQFF.

The chain joins TRBV19 to TRBJ1-1; perhaps TRBD1 as D (6 bases). Germline V gives CDR1 LNHDA, CDR2 SQIVND (reference sequence). This CDR3 comprises 12 residues. V was clipped by 3 bases and J by 5 bases, with 7 bases between them. CDR3 DNA: TGTGCCAGTAGTATCAGGGGAACTGAAGCTTTCTTT. Protein: CASSIRGTEAFF.

The rearrangement joins TRBV27 to TRBJ1-6; 7 nucleotides match TRBD1. The length of the CDR3 is 15 residues. Germline V gene sequence: CDR1 MNHEY, CDR2 SMNVEV (reference sequence). V shed 6 bases, J shed 0 bases, and the junction held 2 bases outside the gene matches. The CDR3 region is CASRTGNSYNSPLHF. CDR3 nucleotide sequence: TGTGCCAGCAGGACAGGGAACTCCTATAATTCACCCCTCCACTTT.

By share, this clone ranks as medium-sized. This chain joins TRBV10-3 and TRBJ1-5; D unresolved. Trimming shortened V by 2 bases and J by 0 bases, and 20 bases separated the two germline ends. The V gene's germline CDR1 is ENHRY and CDR2 SYGVKD. The CDR3 covers 19 residues. The CDR3 region is CAISERWEGRGSSNQPQHF. The CDR3 coding sequence is TGTGCCATCAGTGAGCGTTGGGAAGGGCGAGGGTCTAGCAATCAGCCCCAGCATTTT.

This clone was seen only once. This chain links TRBV19 with TRBJ2-6, with D tentatively TRBD2 (5 bases). Germline assignment: CDR1 LNHDA and CDR2 SQIVND (reference sequence). V gave up 9 bases and J gave up 4 bases, with 10 bases separating them. This CDR3 comprises 13 residues. CDR3 protein: CASWESGANVLTF. DNA of the CDR3: TGTGCCAGCTGGGAGTCGGGGGCCAACGTCCTGACTTTC.

This chain links TRBV6-5 with TRBJ2-7; 12 bases fit TRBD2. Germline-derived CDR1 and CDR2 are MNHEY and SVGAGI. The CDR3 covers 15 residues. J lost 4 bases, V lost 4 bases, and 5 bases had no gene match. CDR3 in amino acids: CASSSLAGGVYEQYF. DNA for the CDR3: TGTGCCAGCAGTTCCCTAGCGGGAGGGGTGTACGAGCAGTACTTC.